Each of the 13 T cell receptor beta chains below was sequenced from the same sample in a study of breast tumors, draining lymph nodes, adjacent tissues. Axillary draining lymph nodes of breast cancer patients supplied the node samples. TCRdb ran MiXCR on the multiplex PCR reads and lists one entry per CDR3 protein. The table has roughly 100,000 distinct CDR3 sequences, 30% seen once. The material sequenced was axillary lymph node tissue. These receptors were taken from a female donor with breast cancer. Some clones in this sample may be carry-over from other donors' samples.

This clonotype was observed at least ten times. CDR3 residues: CASSAYGDYTF. The CDR3 DNA sequence: TGTGCCAGCAGCGCCTACGGGGACTACACCTTC. The V gene is TRBV25-1, the J gene TRBJ1-2; the D is unclear. This CDR3 is 11 amino acids long. The V gene lost 6 bases and the J gene lost 10 bases, with 12 bases spanning the gap. Per the germline V gene, CDR1 is MGHDK and CDR2 is SYGVNS.

This clonotype showed up many times. The V and J genes are TRBV19 and TRBJ2-3, with 7 bases lining up with TRBD1. Germline values: CDR1 LNHDA, CDR2 SQIVND (reference sequence). The CDR3 contains 14 residues. The ends lost 4 bases at V and 7 bases at J; junction bases unmatched: 8. The CDR3 nucleotides are TGTGCCAGTAGTACAGGGGGTCCCCCAAATACGCAGTATTTT. This translates into CASSTGGPPNTQYF.

Notes on this clonotype: A much larger clone sits a single nucleotide away, making a read error possible. This chain connects TRBV20-1 to TRBJ2-7; TRBD2 aligns across 7 bases. Per germline, CDR1 DFQATT and CDR2 SNEGSKA (reference sequence). The CDR3 is 16 amino acids. Trimming removed 0 bases from V and 6 bases from J; junction bases left unmatched: 14. The CDR3 DNA follows: TGCAGTGCTAGAGATTTACTTACTTCAGCGGGGCTCGAGCAGTACTTC. Its translation is CSARDLLTSAGLEQYF.

About this clonotype itself: This may come from a read error, since a much larger clone is one base off. The J gene is TRBJ2-1, the V gene TRBV6-6, with D tentatively TRBD2 (6 bases). Trimming stripped 5 bases from V and 8 bases from J, with 16 bases between. The CDR3 is 14 residues long. The germline V gene encodes CDR1 MNHNY and CDR2 SVGAGI (reference sequence). The CDR3, as DNA: TGTGCCAGCAGTCACTTGCCGGGAGACGATGAGCAGTTCTTC. Translation: CASSHLPGDDEQFF.

The chain couples TRBV29-1 to TRBJ2-7; D is perhaps TRBD1 (7 bases). CDR3 length: 13 amino acids. Germline CDR1 reads SQVTM; CDR2 reads ANQGSEA. V lost 5 bases and J lost 0, with 11 bases in between. CDR3 region: CSVRGRGSYEQYF. In DNA form, the CDR3 reads TGCAGCGTTAGGGGGCGGGGCTCCTACGAGCAGTACTTC.

A word on this clonotype: This clone may be a read error of a much larger clone one base away. The J gene is TRBJ2-7, the V gene TRBV13; D ambiguous. Germline lookup yields CDR1 PRHDT and CDR2 FYEKMQ (reference sequence). CDR3 length: 13 amino acids. Deletions cut 11 bases from V and 4 bases from J, with 18 bases between. DNA for the CDR3: TGTGCCGGCGAAAATCGCTTCCGTTACGAGCAGTACTTC. It yields the protein CAGENRFRYEQYF.

The sample holds a few counts of this clonotype. Mismatch with germline at one junction end may stem from a read error. The genes are TRBV7-8 and TRBJ2-5; 7 bases agree with TRBD2. This CDR3 region has 17 residues. Germline assignment: CDR1 SGHVS and CDR2 FQNEAQ. The CDR3 loop reads CASSFRPEGGPQEPQYF. The CDR3 region has the DNA TGTGCCAGCAGCTTCCGACCGGAGGGAGGGCCCCAAGAGCCCCAGTACTTC.

Notes on this clonotype: One base away lies a much larger clone, so this may be a sequencing read error. CDR3 region: CASNHSGTSGGYEQYF. As DNA, the CDR3 is TGTGCCAGCAACCATTCCGGGACTAGCGGGGGATACGAGCAGTACTTC. The chain uses TRBV27 and TRBJ2-7; 14 bases are a match to TRBD2. The CDR3 runs to 16 residues. V was clipped by 7 bases and J by 4 bases; unmatched bases: 9. Germline CDR1 and CDR2: MNHEY and SMNVEV (reference sequence).

This clonotype was counted many times. This chain uses TRBV9 with TRBJ2-5; possibly TRBD1 or TRBD2 for D (5 bases each). The ends were cut back, 4 bases at V and 4 bases at J, with 26 bases in the middle. Germline CDR1 SGDLS, CDR2 YYNGEE. The CDR3 sequence is 18 residues long. CDR3 bases: TGTGCCAGCAGCCCATCGGGACGGCTAATAGTGGGTGTAGAGACCCAGTACTTC. As protein: CASSPSGRLIVGVETQYF.

This clonotype has a count of ten or more. This rearrangement joins TRBV6-1 to TRBJ2-7; TRBD1 matches 9 bases. This CDR3 region has 16 residues. CDR1 is MNHNS, CDR2 SASEGT, per germline. The V and J ends lost 5 bases and 0 bases, in that order; junction bases with no gene match: 8. The chain's CDR3 is CASSPRQGGSSYEQYF. CDR3 sequence (DNA): TGTGCCAGCAGTCCAAGACAGGGGGGAAGCTCCTACGAGCAGTACTTC.

This clonotype was detected ten times or more. V and J are TRBV12-3 or TRBV12-4 and TRBJ2-5; D is perhaps TRBD2 (6 bases). The V gene lost 3 bases and the J gene lost 5 bases, with 22 bases spanning the gap. This CDR3 is 17 amino acids long. Here the CDR3 reads CASSLGSQRWEDETQYF. In nucleotides, the CDR3 is TGTGCCAGCAGTTTGGGCTCTCAGCGTTGGGAGGATGAGACCCAGTACTTC.

This clonotype was found many times. Since a much larger clone is just one base distant, this may be a read error. The J gene is TRBJ2-7, the V gene TRBV20-1, with D possibly TRBD2 on 6 matching bases. CDR3 length: 15 residues. V was trimmed by 0 bases and J by 2 bases, leaving 14 bases between them. Germline V CDR1 and CDR2: DFQATT, SNEGSKA (reference sequence). In DNA, the CDR3 is TGCAGTGCTAGAGATCAGGACTATCCCCCCTACGAGCAGTACTTC. Residues: CSARDQDYPPYEQYF.

This clonotype was seen repeatedly, ten times or more. Possible read error: a much larger clone is one base away. The V and J genes are TRBV6-5 and TRBJ1-2; the match to TRBD1 covers 8 bases. The V segment lost 5 bases and the J segment 7 bases; nucleotides outside the gene matches: 9. This CDR3 is 14 amino acids long. Germline-derived CDR1 and CDR2 are MNHEY and SVGAGI. The CDR3 DNA reads TGTGCCAGCAGTCCTAGGACAGGGCGGGGTGGCTACACCTTC. This sequence encodes CASSPRTGRGGYTF.